Below, 18 T cell receptor beta chains from the same sample are listed, as sequenced in a study of response to subunit inactivated influenza vaccine. TCRdb analysed the RT-PCR reads with MiXCR anew, one entry per CDR3 protein. This sample has around 530,000 distinct CDR3 sequences, with around 11% found just once. The sequenced sample was PBMCs from blood, obtained on the day of vaccination. These receptors were obtained from a middle-aged man who received an inactivated influenza vaccine.

This clonotype was recorded many times. The rearrangement links TRBV6-1 to TRBJ1-5; tentatively, D is TRBD1 (5 bases). The CDR3 runs to 15 residues. Germline CDR1 MNHNS, CDR2 SASEGT. The ends were cut back, 6 bases at V and 1 base at J, with 13 bases in the middle. The chain's CDR3 is CASRRDRWSNQPQHF. The CDR3, as DNA: TGTGCCAGCAGGAGGGACCGATGGAGCAATCAGCCCCAGCATTTT.

This clonotype has ten or more counts. V usage is TRBV7-2 and J usage is TRBJ2-1; D is unresolved. Looked up from germline, CDR1 is SGHTA and CDR2 is FQGNSA. V was pared by 7 bases and J by 0 bases, with 13 bases between. This CDR3 is 15 amino acids long. The CDR3 loop is CASILTPYSYNEQFF. Written as DNA, the CDR3 is TGTGCCAGCATCCTGACACCTTACTCCTACAATGAGCAGTTCTTC.

The chain is built from TRBV28 and TRBJ2-3; TRBD1 is a possible D gene (5 bases). This CDR3 region has 16 residues. The germline V gene encodes CDR1 MDHEN and CDR2 SYDVKM. The V and J ends lost 3 bases and 0 bases respectively, with 13 bases between them. CDR3 region: CASSLGQVTSTDTQYF. The CDR3 nucleotides are TGTGCCAGCAGTTTGGGGCAGGTAACTAGCACAGATACGCAGTATTTT.

This clonotype was counted only a few times. This chain joins TRBV12-3 or TRBV12-4 and TRBJ2-2; 10 nucleotides line up with TRBD2. V gave up 1 base and J gave up 4 bases; unmatched junction bases: 3. The CDR3 loop spans 16 amino acids. The CDR3 here is CASSLGLAGPTGELFF. CDR3 DNA sequence: TGTGCCAGCAGTTTAGGACTAGCGGGCCCCACCGGGGAGCTGTTTTTT.

In regard to this clonotype: One end of the junction fails to match germline, which may point to a read error. V usage is TRBV20-1 and J usage is TRBJ1-3; D is unclear. Per the germline V gene, CDR1 is DFQATT and CDR2 is SNEGSKA (reference sequence). This CDR3 has 16 residues. The CDR3 sequence: CCASAGDYPSGNTIYF. CDR3 DNA: TGCTGTGCTTCGGCGGGCGATTACCCCTCTGGAAACACCATATATTTT.

This clonotype was counted between two and nine times. V gene TRBV4-1 combines with J gene TRBJ2-1, with 10 bases lining up with TRBD1. Germline assignment: CDR1 MGHRA and CDR2 YSYEKL. CDR3 length equals 15 residues. The V and J ends lost 5 bases and 8 bases, in that order; junction bases with no gene match: 9. The chain's CDR3 is CASSYRDRGVDEQFF. The CDR3 DNA reads TGCGCCAGCAGCTACCGGGACAGGGGTGTCGATGAGCAGTTCTTC.

This clonotype showed up many times. The V call is TRBV7-2, the J call TRBJ2-6; 7 bases line up with TRBD1. The ends lost 6 bases at V and 4 bases at J; junction bases unmatched: 3. Germline lookup yields CDR1 SGHTA and CDR2 FQGNSA. The CDR3 covers 14 residues. CDR3 coding DNA: TGTGCCAGCAGAACAGGGGCCGGGGCCAACGTCCTGACTTTC. The encoded protein is CASRTGAGANVLTF.

The genes are TRBV5-5 and TRBJ2-1, with 9 positions matching TRBD1. V gave up 3 bases and J gave up 8 bases; unmatched junction bases: 9. The length of the CDR3 is 15 residues. The germline V gene encodes CDR1 SGHKS and CDR2 YYEKEE (reference sequence). This chain's CDR3 is CASSSIRTGVYEQFF. In DNA form, the CDR3 reads TGTGCCAGCAGCTCGATCCGGACAGGGGTGTATGAGCAGTTCTTC.

This clonotype was seen many times. The V gene is TRBV3-1, the J gene TRBJ2-2; D ambiguous. CDR1 is LGHDT and CDR2 is YNNKEL in the germline V gene (reference sequence). V was cut by 2 bases and J by 5 bases, with 9 bases left in between. There are 14 residues in the CDR3. The CDR3 loop is CASSQLGFTGELFF. The CDR3 nucleotides read TGTGCCAGCAGCCAATTAGGGTTTACCGGGGAGCTGTTTTTT.

Worth noting for this clonotype: This may be a read error, as it is one base from a much larger clone. This rearrangement joins TRBV29-1 to TRBJ2-3, with no clear D. The length of the CDR3 is 13 residues. The V gene's germline CDR1 is SQVTM and CDR2 ANQGSEA. Trimming left V 6 bases short and J 0 bases short, with 10 bases between. The CDR3 is CSVSSASTDTQYF. For the CDR3, the DNA is TGCAGCGTCTCAAGCGCGAGCACAGATACGCAGTATTTT.

This clonotype showed up many times. This sequence joins TRBV6-1 and TRBJ2-1; the match to TRBD2 covers 9 bases. This CDR3 is 12 amino acids long. Germline CDR1 MNHNS, CDR2 SASEGT. V lost 5 bases and J lost 9; bases outside the gene matches: 2. The chain's CDR3 is CASSRLAVEQFF. In nucleotides, the CDR3 is TGTGCCAGCAGTAGACTAGCGGTTGAGCAGTTCTTC.

This clonotype was seen ten or more times. The rearrangement links TRBV5-1 to TRBJ2-7; D is undetermined. This CDR3 has 12 amino acids. The germline CDR1 and CDR2 sequences are SGHRS and YFSETQ. V was cut by 4 bases and J by 1 base, with 6 bases left in between. The CDR3 is CASSGRSYEQYF. The CDR3 DNA reads as TGCGCCAGCAGCGGGCGGTCCTACGAGCAGTACTTC.

The chain employs TRBV20-1 and TRBJ2-2; 7 positions match TRBD2. This CDR3 is built from 15 residues. Unmatched junction bases numbered 6, after V lost 0 bases and J lost 5 bases. Germline V gene sequence: CDR1 DFQATT, CDR2 SNEGSKA (reference sequence). The CDR3 reads CSAREGLRGTGELFF. CDR3 nucleotides: TGCAGTGCTAGAGAGGGACTAAGAGGAACCGGGGAGCTGTTTTTT.

The J gene is TRBJ2-1, the V gene TRBV20-1, with D unresolved. Per the germline V gene, CDR1 is DFQATT and CDR2 is SNEGSKA (reference sequence). The CDR3 consists of 16 residues. The V and J ends lost 4 bases and 8 bases respectively, with 24 bases between them. CDR3 amino acids: CSAKGERLGPLDEQFF. The CDR3 bases are TGCAGTGCTAAAGGAGAGAGACTTGGCCCTTTGGATGAGCAGTTCTTC.

In this sample, this clonotype turned up a few times. This chain connects TRBV7-3 to TRBJ2-2; a possible D gene is TRBD1 (5 bases). From germline, CDR1 is SGHTA and CDR2 FQGTGA. This CDR3 contains 14 residues. V lost 5 bases and J 6 bases, leaving 13 bases between the germline ends. The chain's CDR3 is CASSITPGSGELFF. CDR3 coding DNA: TGTGCCAGCAGCATCACTCCAGGGTCCGGGGAGCTGTTTTTT.

This clonotype has ten or more counts. This rearrangement joins TRBV7-9 to TRBJ2-7, with D perhaps matching TRBD1 (6 bases). Trimming removed 1 base at V and 5 bases at J, with 12 bases between. Germline V gene data show CDR1 as SEHNR and CDR2 as FQNEAQ (reference sequence). The CDR3 totals 14 residues. CDR3 sequence: CASSLEQGWNEQYF. The DNA of the CDR3 is TGTGCCAGCAGCTTAGAACAGGGTTGGAACGAGCAGTACTTC.

This clonotype has only a few counts. The chain has TRBV6-1 and TRBJ1-1, with 8 bases aligning to TRBD1. This CDR3 has 15 amino acids. Germline V gene sequence: CDR1 MNHNS, CDR2 SASEGT. V lost 1 base and J lost 0; bases outside the gene matches: 1. The CDR3 DNA follows: TGTGCCAGCAGTGAAGGACAGGGGTTGAACACTGAAGCTTTCTTT. It is translated as CASSEGQGLNTEAFF.

This clonotype has more than one count but fewer than ten. The chain uses TRBV28 and TRBJ2-1, with 14 bases matching TRBD2. The CDR3 runs 21 residues. V lost 3 bases, J lost 0 bases, and 13 bases stayed unmatched. Germline CDR1 MDHEN, CDR2 SYDVKM. This chain's CDR3 is CASSFPRLAGGPRSSYNEQFF. In DNA, the CDR3 is TGTGCCAGCAGTTTCCCCCGACTAGCGGGGGGGCCCCGAAGCTCCTACAATGAGCAGTTCTTC. The full variable domain, with the rest looked up from reference TRBV28 and TRBJ2-1, is DVKVTQSSRYLVKRTGEKVFLECVQDMDHENMFWYRQDPGLGLRLIYFSYDVKMKEKGDIPEGYSVSREKKERFSLILESASTNQTSMYLCASSFPRLAGGPRSSYNEQFFGPGTRLTVL.